Below are 24 T cell receptor beta chains sequenced from a single sample in a study of shared clonotypes between healthy human individuals. Sequenced by immunoSEQ multiplex PCR; TCRdb stores in-frame clones only, minus some. This repertoire shows some 240,000 clones, 50% to 75% found once; its top ten account for roughly 10%. Sequencing input: memory CD4+ T cells sorted from blood. The sample's subset: CD45RA-negative fraction. The receptors originated from a young man in good health.

The chain couples TRBV15 to TRBJ1-3; 7 bases match TRBD1. The CDR3 runs 15 residues. CDR1 is LNHNV, CDR2 YYDKDF, per germline (reference sequence). J was trimmed by 2 bases and V by 3 bases; bases with no gene match: 4. CDR3 bases: TGTGCCACCAGCAGCCGGACAGGAACTGGAAACACCATATATTTT. Translating it yields CATSSRTGTGNTIYF.

CDR3: CASSPTGLAAYEQYF. The CDR3 DNA reads as TGTGCCAGCAGCCCCACCGGACTAGCTGCCTACGAGCAGTACTTC. The J gene is TRBJ2-7, the V gene TRBV9; 8 bases are shared with TRBD2. Losses at the gene ends were 4 bases for V and 2 bases for J; bases not matched to a gene: 8. The CDR3 is 15 residues long. Germline CDR1 is SGDLS and CDR2 is YYNGEE. The entire variable domain, with the rest obtained from reference TRBV9 and TRBJ2-7, is as follows: DSGVTQTPKHLITATGQRVTLRCSPRSGDLSVYWYQQSLDQGLQFLIQYYNGEERAKGNILERFSAQQFPDLHSELNLSSLELGDSALYFCASSPTGLAAYEQYFGPGTRLTVT.

The chain employs TRBV6-1 and TRBJ2-7; the match to TRBD2 covers 7 bases. Germline trimming cut 1 base from V and 6 bases from J; bases unmatched to any gene: 12. The length of the CDR3 is 16 residues. Germline CDR1 reads MNHNS; CDR2 reads SASEGT. The CDR3 DNA follows: TGTGCCAGCAGTGAAGAGGGACTACCGGCCTCCAGCGAGCAGTACTTC. Translation gives CASSEEGLPASSEQYF.

The chain carries TRBV5-1 and TRBJ1-4; D remains unclear. The V and J ends lost 1 base and 3 bases respectively, with 7 bases between them. CDR3 size: 14 residues. Germline CDR1 reads SGHRS; CDR2 reads YFSETQ. This CDR3 reads CASSLSAANEKLFF. The CDR3 DNA follows: TGCGCCAGCAGCTTGTCTGCGGCTAATGAAAAACTGTTTTTT.

In regard to this clone: This may arise from a read error, as a much more abundant clone is one base away. The chain is built from TRBV6-5 and TRBJ2-3; possibly TRBD1 for D (6 bases). Trimming removed 6 bases at V and 6 bases at J, with 7 bases between. Germline V gives CDR1 MNHEY, CDR2 SVGAGI. CDR3 length: 11 residues. This chain's CDR3 is CASSQGDTQYF. The CDR3 DNA reads TGTGCCAGCAGCCAGGGGGATACGCAGTATTTT.

This clone has just a few counts. The chain recombines TRBV5-1 with TRBJ2-3; TRBD2 might be the D (5 bases). Germline V gene lookup returns CDR1 SGHRS and CDR2 YFSETQ. Trimming removed 0 bases from V and 7 bases from J, with 12 bases in between. CDR3 length: 14 amino acids. The CDR3 reads CASSLELEGNTQYF. Written as DNA, the CDR3 is TGCGCCAGCAGCTTGGAACTAGAGGGAAATACGCAGTATTTT.

The chain joins TRBV5-6 to TRBJ1-5; TRBD1 agrees at 7 bases. Germline CDR1 SGHDT, CDR2 YYEEEE. The CDR3 spans 16 residues. With V trimmed by 2 bases and J by 3 bases, 8 bases remained unmatched. The CDR3 region is CASSFLQGGPNQPQHF. DNA of the CDR3: TGTGCCAGCAGCTTCTTGCAGGGGGGCCCCAATCAGCCCCAGCATTTT.

The chain links TRBV4-1 to TRBJ2-2, with D hard to call. Germline values: CDR1 MGHRA, CDR2 YSYEKL. The V gene lost 3 bases and the J gene lost 3 bases, with 8 bases spanning the gap. This CDR3 has 14 residues. The DNA of the CDR3 is TGCGCCAGCAGCCACCGGTCGGACACCGGGGAGCTGTTTTTT. As protein: CASSHRSDTGELFF.

This clone was observed once. This CDR3 is CASSKQGTYNEQFF. For the CDR3, the DNA is TGTGCCAGCAGCAAACAGGGAACCTACAATGAGCAGTTCTTC. This rearrangement joins TRBV11-3 to TRBJ2-1, with D perhaps TRBD1 (6 bases). Germline V lookup: CDR1 SGHNT, CDR2 YENEEA. This CDR3 spans 14 amino acids. Trimming stripped 5 bases from V and 2 bases from J, with 10 bases between.

The V call is TRBV11-2, the J call TRBJ2-5; 8 nucleotides line up with TRBD2. The germline CDR1 and CDR2 sequences are SGHAT and FQNNGV. This CDR3 comprises 16 residues. The trim removed 6 bases at V and 4 bases at J, leaving 13 bases unmatched. The CDR3, as DNA: TGTGCCAGCAGGTTGTTGGACGGGAGGGCCGCAGAGACCCAGTACTTC. Encoded protein: CASRLLDGRAAETQYF.

This clone was seen once. V is TRBV5-4 and J is TRBJ2-3; 7 bases are a match to TRBD1. Germline V gene data show CDR1 as SGHNT and CDR2 as YYREEE (reference sequence). Unmatched junction bases numbered 8, after V lost 4 bases and J lost 0 bases. The CDR3 is 16 amino acids. The CDR3 coding sequence is TGTGCCAGCAGCCAGGGACAGCCTCGTAGCACAGATACGCAGTATTTT. It specifies CASSQGQPRSTDTQYF.

The V and J genes are TRBV28 and TRBJ2-3, with D perhaps assigned TRBD1 or TRBD2 (5 bases each). The CDR3 spans 13 residues. V was cut by 6 bases and J by 9 bases, with 16 bases left in between. Germline CDR1 reads MDHEN; CDR2 reads SYDVKM. The DNA for the CDR3 is TGTGCCAGCAGCCTAACCGGGACCGGGACGCAGTATTTT. It encodes CASSLTGTGTQYF.

In this sample, this clone turned up a few times. J is TRBJ1-5 and V is TRBV4-1; D is undetermined. Germline V CDR1 and CDR2: MGHRA, YSYEKL. The CDR3 loop spans 14 amino acids. V lost 1 base and J lost 7, with 11 bases in between. The CDR3 loop reads CASSQGQYQQPQHF. CDR3 DNA sequence: TGCGCCAGCAGCCAAGGGCAATACCAACAGCCCCAGCATTTT.

The CDR3 protein is CASSEMGASLRANVLTF. The DNA for the CDR3 is TGTGCCAGCAGTGAAATGGGGGCCTCTCTGAGGGCCAACGTCCTGACTTTC. This chain connects TRBV6-1 to TRBJ2-6, with D maybe TRBD1 (6 bases). The CDR3 runs 17 residues. Germline lookup yields CDR1 MNHNS and CDR2 SASEGT. Trimming removed 2 bases at V and 5 bases at J, with 16 bases between.

The chain is built from TRBV15 and TRBJ1-3; D is unclear. The CDR3 extends over 16 amino acids. Germline V CDR1 and CDR2: LNHNV, YYDKDF (reference sequence). The V end lost 0 bases, the J end lost 4 bases, and 13 bases lay between the germline ends. The CDR3 loop reads CATSRDQHHEGNTIYF. CDR3 nucleotide sequence: TGTGCCACCAGCAGAGATCAGCACCACGAGGGAAACACCATATATTTT.

The V call is TRBV21-1, the J call TRBJ2-5; the table's TRBD2 call for D was not verified on the DNA. TRBV21-1 is flagged as a pseudogene. The CDR3 spans 18 residues. In DNA form, the CDR3 reads TGTGCCAGCAGCAAAATAAACGGGGAAGCGGAAGTGCAAGAGACCCAGTACTTC. It yields the protein CASSKINGEAEVQETQYF.

The rearrangement joins TRBV5-1 to TRBJ2-7; D ambiguous. The CDR3 spans 11 residues. The germline V gene encodes CDR1 SGHRS and CDR2 YFSETQ. Trimming cost V 2 bases and J 5 bases, with 5 bases left between them. The CDR3 nucleotides read TGCGCCAGCAGCTTACTACACGAGCAGTACTTC. It translates to CASSLLHEQYF.

The chain employs TRBV18 and TRBJ1-5; TRBD1 matches 7 bases. The CDR3 has 15 residues. V lost 5 bases to trimming and J lost 2 bases; unmatched junction nucleotides: 6. Looked up from germline, CDR1 is KGHSH and CDR2 is LQKENI. The CDR3 here is CASSTGDSRNQPQHF. The CDR3 DNA follows: TGTGCCAGCTCAACAGGGGACAGCCGCAATCAGCCCCAGCATTTT. The full variable domain, its missing parts supplied by reference TRBV18 and TRBJ1-5, is NAGVMQNPRHLVRRRGQEARLRCSPMKGHSHVYWYRQLPEEGLKFMVYLQKENIIDESGMPKERFSAEFPKEGPSILRIQQVVRGDSAAYFCASSTGDSRNQPQHFGDGTRLSIL.

This rearrangement joins TRBV10-3 to TRBJ2-2; D is possibly TRBD1 (6 bases). The ends were cut back, 11 bases at V and 5 bases at J, with 21 bases in the middle. CDR1 ENHRY and CDR2 SYGVKD come from the germline V gene. This CDR3 region has 15 residues. For the CDR3, the DNA is TGTGCCGCCCAGGGGTCAAGTTCTCCTACCGGGGAGCTGTTTTTT. It codes for CAAQGSSSPTGELFF.

This clone was seen once. This chain uses TRBV13 with TRBJ2-2, with D maybe TRBD2 (6 bases). Germline loops: CDR1 PRHDT, CDR2 FYEKMQ (reference sequence). The CDR3 is 15 residues long. Trimming shortened V by 5 bases and J by 1 base, and 11 bases separated the two germline ends. The CDR3 coding sequence is TGTGCCAGCAGCCGCGGGACCAGGAACACCGGGGAGCTGTTTTTT. It encodes CASSRGTRNTGELFF.

This chain connects TRBV28 to TRBJ1-1, with TRBD1 identical over 8 bases. The germline V gene has CDR1 MDHEN and CDR2 SYDVKM. The ends lost 4 bases at V and 10 bases at J; junction bases unmatched: 11. This CDR3 contains 14 residues. The CDR3 loop is CASSSGTGPGGAFF. CDR3 DNA: TGTGCCAGCAGTTCCGGGACAGGCCCCGGGGGAGCTTTCTTT.

In its sample, this clone was seen a few times. The chain carries TRBV2 and TRBJ2-7; D not resolved. CDR3 length equals 12 residues. V gave up 0 bases and J gave up 2 bases, with 2 bases separating them. Germline V gene lookup returns CDR1 SNHLY and CDR2 FYNNEI. The CDR3 protein is CASSEAPYEQYF. CDR3 DNA: TGTGCCAGCAGTGAAGCGCCCTACGAGCAGTACTTC.

V is TRBV9 and J is TRBJ2-7, with 15 bases aligning to TRBD2. This CDR3 comprises 17 residues. After removal of 4 bases from V and 1 base from J, the junction contained 6 bases not matched to a gene. Germline V gene lookup returns CDR1 SGDLS and CDR2 YYNGEE. CDR3 DNA sequence: TGTGCCAGCAGCCGTCCGGGACTAGCGGGAGGATCCTACGAGCAGTACTTC. This gives the protein CASSRPGLAGGSYEQYF.

The gene calls are TRBV10-3 and TRBJ1-3; possibly TRBD1 for D (5 bases). The CDR3 runs to 17 residues. CDR1 is ENHRY, CDR2 SYGVKD, per germline. The DNA for the CDR3 is TGTGCGTCTCATGGGGGGATCGAGTCACCCTCTGGAAACACCATATATTTT. This encodes CASHGGIESPSGNTIYF.